The 20 T cell receptor beta chains below come from one sample, sequenced in a study of blood T cell repertoires in COVID-19. Some clones are missing from TCRdb's copy, which holds only in-frame ones; the method was immunoSEQ multiplex PCR. The data show roughly 370,000 clones, 87% seen once. Specimen: PBMCs or T cells enriched from blood (not recorded which). These receptors originate from a woman aged 50 to 60 who had recovered from COVID-19.

The chain couples TRBV3-1 (or the pseudogene TRBV3-2) to TRBJ1-1, with unresolved D. The CDR3 totals 11 residues. The V gene lost 5 bases and the J gene lost 8 bases, with 9 bases spanning the gap. Germline CDR1 and CDR2: LGHDT and YNNKEL (reference sequence). The CDR3 region has the DNA TGTGCCAGCAGCTCGCCGGGGGAAGCTTTCTTT. Its translation: CASSSPGEAFF.

The V gene is TRBV7-8, the J gene TRBJ1-5, with D tentatively TRBD1 (5 bases). The CDR3 contains 13 residues. V shed 5 bases and J shed 8 bases, with 13 bases lying between them. Germline V gene lookup returns CDR1 SGHVS and CDR2 FQNEAQ. The CDR3 protein is CASSAQGREPQHF. DNA for the CDR3: TGTGCCAGCAGCGCCCAGGGAAGGGAGCCCCAGCATTTT.

The V gene is TRBV5-1, the J gene TRBJ2-2; maybe TRBD2 (6 bases). Trimming removed 0 bases from V and 4 bases from J, with 13 bases in between. This CDR3 has 16 amino acids. Germline V gives CDR1 SGHRS, CDR2 YFSETQ. The CDR3 here is CASSLVPGEVTGELFF. Written as DNA, the CDR3 is TGCGCCAGCAGCTTGGTTCCGGGGGAGGTCACCGGGGAGCTGTTTTTT.

This clone turned up a few times. J is TRBJ1-1 and V is TRBV19; 7 bases match TRBD1. After removal of 2 bases from V and 6 bases from J, the junction contained 27 bases not matched to a gene. The germline V gene encodes CDR1 LNHDA and CDR2 SQIVND (reference sequence). The CDR3 is made up of 21 amino acids. The CDR3 DNA reads as TGTGCCAGTAGTATAATAAGGGGGCGCGGACTATCGTCGCTCTTGAATCCTGAAGCTTTCTTT. Amino acids: CASSIIRGRGLSSLLNPEAFF.

This clone showed up just a few times. The J gene is TRBJ2-1, the V gene TRBV7-3; 9 nucleotides align to TRBD2. Trimming cost V 5 bases and J 6 bases; bases outside gene matches: 8. This CDR3 region has 15 residues. CDR1 SGHTA and CDR2 FQGTGA come from the germline V gene. In nucleotides, the CDR3 is TGTGCCAGCAGCCCCCTCCGGCGGGGGGGCAATGAGCAGTTCTTC. This sequence encodes CASSPLRRGGNEQFF. The full variable domain, rest sourced from reference TRBV7-3 and TRBJ2-1, is GAGVSQTPSNKVTEKGKYVELRCDPISGHTALYWYRQSLGQGPEFLIYFQGTGAADDSGLPNDRFFAVRPEGSVSTLKIQRTERGDSAVYLCASSPLRRGGNEQFFGPGTRLTVL.

The chain links TRBV30 to TRBJ1-1; no clear D gene. CDR3 length: 14 residues. Germline CDR1 and CDR2: GTSNPN and SVGIG (reference sequence). Trimming stripped 4 bases from V and 0 bases from J, with 12 bases between. This CDR3 is CAWTRSWLNTEAFF. The CDR3 nucleotides are TGTGCCTGGACAAGGAGCTGGCTGAACACTGAAGCTTTCTTT.

The gene calls are TRBV9 and TRBJ1-1; TRBD1 is a possible D gene (6 bases). The CDR3 runs to 15 residues. Per the germline V gene, CDR1 is SGDLS and CDR2 is YYNGEE. V lost 0 bases, J lost 8 bases, and 17 bases lay in between. CDR3 amino acids: CASSVGGRGTSEAFF. The CDR3, as DNA: TGTGCCAGCAGCGTAGGGGGCAGGGGTACGTCCGAAGCTTTCTTT.

The chain is built from TRBV7-2 and TRBJ2-3; TRBD2 might be the D (6 bases). The length of the CDR3 is 15 residues. From germline, CDR1 is SGHTA and CDR2 FQGNSA. V shed 3 bases and J shed 2 bases, with 12 bases lying between them. DNA for the CDR3: TGTGCCAGCAGCTTGGCCGGGACTCCCACAGATACGCAGTATTTT. Amino acid sequence: CASSLAGTPTDTQYF.

This clone was counted only a few times. The CDR3 region has the DNA TGTGCCAGCAGCTCACGACAGGGGAACACCGGGGAGCTGTTTTTT. Translated, it gives CASSSRQGNTGELFF. The chain couples TRBV7-6 to TRBJ2-2, with 7 nucleotides matching TRBD1. V shed 4 bases, J shed 1 base, and the junction held 3 bases outside the gene matches. The CDR3 loop spans 15 amino acids. Germline values: CDR1 SGHVS, CDR2 FNYEAQ. The full variable domain, in which reference TRBV7-6 and TRBJ2-2 provide the parts outside the CDR3, is GAGVSQSPRYKVTKRGQDVALRCDPISGHVSLYWYRQALGQGPEFLTYFNYEAQQDKSGLPNDRFSAERPEGSISTLTIQRTEQRDSAMYRCASSSRQGNTGELFFGEGSRLTVL.

This chain connects TRBV29-1 to TRBJ1-2, with unresolved D. In germline, CDR1 is SQVTM, CDR2 ANQGSEA. Trimming shortened V by 6 bases and J by 4 bases, and 12 bases separated the two germline ends. The CDR3 is made up of 12 amino acids. CDR3: CSVAHEGYGYTF. The CDR3 region has the DNA TGCAGCGTGGCACACGAGGGCTATGGCTACACCTTC.

V is TRBV5-4 and J is TRBJ1-2; 10 bases line up with TRBD1. The CDR3 is made up of 15 amino acids. J gave up 8 bases and V 4 bases, and 11 bases lay outside the gene matches. Germline V gives CDR1 SGHNT, CDR2 YYREEE (reference sequence). CDR3 region: CASSHQTGGVYGYTF. The CDR3 region has the DNA TGTGCCAGCAGCCATCAGACAGGGGGCGTTTACGGCTACACCTTC. The full variable domain, rest sourced from reference TRBV5-4 and TRBJ1-2, is ETGVTQSPTHLIKTRGQQVTLRCSSQSGHNTVSWYQQALGQGPQFIFQYYREEENGRGNFPPRFSGLQFPNYSSELNVNALELDDSALYLCASSHQTGGVYGYTFGSGTRLTVV.

This clone was observed once. The chain combines TRBV5-1 with TRBJ1-3; 8 positions agree with TRBD1. The CDR3 loop spans 19 amino acids. The germline gives CDR1 SGHRS, CDR2 YFSETQ. V was pared by 0 bases and J by 2 bases, with 13 bases of the junction left unmatched. The CDR3 DNA reads TGCGCCAGCAGCTTGGCCGGGGGAGGACAGGGAGTCACTGGAAACACCATATATTTT. Amino acid sequence: CASSLAGGGQGVTGNTIYF.

A single count supports this clone. The CDR3 protein is CASSILGGEQYF. In nucleotides, the CDR3 is TGTGCCAGCAGCATCCTAGGGGGCGAGCAGTACTTC. This sequence joins TRBV11-3 and TRBJ2-7; possibly TRBD1 for D (6 bases). CDR3 length equals 12 residues. CDR1 is SGHNT, CDR2 YENEEA, per germline. V lost 5 bases, J lost 6 bases, and 11 bases lay in between.

The chain uses TRBV7-8 and TRBJ1-4; tentatively, D is TRBD1 (6 bases). The CDR3 extends over 15 amino acids. The germline V gene encodes CDR1 SGHVS and CDR2 FQNEAQ. Trimming shortened V by 1 base and J by 4 bases, and 10 bases separated the two germline ends. As DNA, the CDR3 is TGTGCCAGCAGCTTAGACGCCAGGGGTAATGAAAAACTGTTTTTT. This encodes CASSLDARGNEKLFF. The entire variable domain, with the rest obtained from reference TRBV7-8 and TRBJ1-4, is as follows: GAGVSQSPRYKVAKRGQDVALRCDPISGHVSLFWYQQALGQGPEFLTYFQNEAQLDKSGLPSDRFFAERPEGSVSTLKIQRTQQEDSAVYLCASSLDARGNEKLFFGSGTQLSVL.

This clone was recorded once. The chain is built from TRBV2 and TRBJ1-1, with 10 bases identical to TRBD1. This CDR3 is built from 20 residues. The V and J ends lost 8 bases and 0 bases, in that order; junction bases with no gene match: 21. The germline V gene encodes CDR1 SNHLY and CDR2 FYNNEI. The CDR3 loop reads CASGRDRGPAARAMNTEAFF. Here the CDR3 DNA reads TGTGCCAGCGGCCGGGACAGGGGACCAGCAGCGAGGGCCATGAACACTGAAGCTTTCTTT.

The chain combines TRBV6-5 with TRBJ1-1; D gene ambiguous. Trimming took off 7 bases at V and 0 bases at J, with 9 bases between the two ends. The CDR3 is 13 amino acids. Per the germline V gene, CDR1 is MNHEY and CDR2 is SVGAGI. CDR3 amino acids: CASTEILNTEAFF. The CDR3, as DNA: TGTGCCAGCACCGAGATCTTGAACACTGAAGCTTTCTTT.

The chain carries TRBV19 and TRBJ2-3; tentative D call: TRBD2 (7 bases). CDR1 is LNHDA and CDR2 is SQIVND in the germline V gene (reference sequence). The CDR3 covers 16 residues. The V and J ends lost 3 bases and 1 base respectively, with 14 bases between them. CDR3 DNA: TGTGCCAGTAGTATCGGGGGGCGCCGAGGCACAGATACGCAGTATTTT. Translation: CASSIGGRRGTDTQYF.

This chain connects TRBV19 to TRBJ1-5, with 9 bases identical to TRBD1. V lost 5 bases, J lost 0 bases, and 5 bases stayed unmatched. In germline, CDR1 is LNHDA, CDR2 SQIVND (reference sequence). The CDR3 covers 16 residues. CDR3 residues: CASSPLDRGSNQPQHF. The DNA for the CDR3 is TGTGCCAGTAGTCCCTTGGACAGGGGTAGCAATCAGCCCCAGCATTTT.

This chain joins TRBV5-1 and TRBJ2-1, with 13 bases identical to TRBD2. CDR1 is SGHRS and CDR2 is YFSETQ in the germline V gene. The trim removed 8 bases at V and 15 bases at J, leaving 11 bases unmatched. CDR3 length equals 13 residues. CDR3 protein: CASTYLLAGGWFF. DNA of the CDR3: TGCGCCAGTACCTACCTACTAGCGGGGGGGTGGTTCTTC.

The chain recombines TRBV10-3 with TRBJ1-1, with a possible D match to TRBD1 (6 bases). Germline loops: CDR1 ENHRY, CDR2 SYGVKD. The V gene lost 4 bases and the J gene lost 1 base, with 13 bases spanning the gap. The CDR3 has 15 residues. In DNA form, the CDR3 reads TGTGCCATCAGTGCCAGACAGGTCACGAACACTGAAGCTTTCTTT. It yields the protein CAISARQVTNTEAFF.